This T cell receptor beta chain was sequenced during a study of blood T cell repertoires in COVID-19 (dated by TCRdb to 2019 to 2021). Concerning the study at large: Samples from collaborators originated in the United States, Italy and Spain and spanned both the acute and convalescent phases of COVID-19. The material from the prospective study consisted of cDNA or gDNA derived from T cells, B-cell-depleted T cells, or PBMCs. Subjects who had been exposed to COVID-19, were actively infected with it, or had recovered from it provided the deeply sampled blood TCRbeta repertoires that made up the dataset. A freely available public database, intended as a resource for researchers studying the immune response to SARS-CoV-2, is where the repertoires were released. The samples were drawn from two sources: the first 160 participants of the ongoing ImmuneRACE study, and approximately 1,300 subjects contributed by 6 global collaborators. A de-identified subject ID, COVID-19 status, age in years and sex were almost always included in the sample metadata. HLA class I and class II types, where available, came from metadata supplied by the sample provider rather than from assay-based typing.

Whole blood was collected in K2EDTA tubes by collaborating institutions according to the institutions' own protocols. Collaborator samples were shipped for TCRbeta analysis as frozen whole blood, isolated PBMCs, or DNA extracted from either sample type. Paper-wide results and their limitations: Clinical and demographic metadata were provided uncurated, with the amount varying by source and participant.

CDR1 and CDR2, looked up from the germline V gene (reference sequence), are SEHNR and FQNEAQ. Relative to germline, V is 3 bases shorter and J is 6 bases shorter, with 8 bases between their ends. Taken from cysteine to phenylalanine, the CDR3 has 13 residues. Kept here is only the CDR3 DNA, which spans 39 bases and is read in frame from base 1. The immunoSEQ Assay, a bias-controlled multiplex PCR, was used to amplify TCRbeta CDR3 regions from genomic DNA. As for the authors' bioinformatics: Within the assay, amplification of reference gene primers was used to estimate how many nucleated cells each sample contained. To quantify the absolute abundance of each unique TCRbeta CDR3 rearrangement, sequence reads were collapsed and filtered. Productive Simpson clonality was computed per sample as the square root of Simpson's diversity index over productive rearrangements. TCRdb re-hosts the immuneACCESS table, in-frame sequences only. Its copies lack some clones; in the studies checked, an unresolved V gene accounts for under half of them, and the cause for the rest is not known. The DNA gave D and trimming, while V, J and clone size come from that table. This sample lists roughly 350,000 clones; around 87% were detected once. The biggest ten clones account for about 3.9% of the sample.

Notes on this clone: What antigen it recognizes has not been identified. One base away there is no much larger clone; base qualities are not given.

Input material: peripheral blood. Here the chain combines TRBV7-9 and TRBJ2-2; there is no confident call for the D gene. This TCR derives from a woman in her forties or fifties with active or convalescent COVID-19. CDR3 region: CASSLIEAGELFF. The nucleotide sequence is TGTGCCAGCAGCTTGATAGAAGCCGGGGAGCTGTTTTTT.